Listed below are T cell receptor beta chains from one sample, sequenced in a study of cytomegalovirus exposure and HLA in healthy donors. Profiling relied on immunoSEQ multiplex PCR, and the TCRdb table lists in-frame clones only, not all of them. Found here are around 71,000 clones; the top ten clones hold approximately 1.7%. Specimen: PBMCs. The receptor source for this set is a woman in her 30s in good health and CMV-seronegative. Each CDR3 is given with its conserved first and last residue. Fields, in order: V gene, clone size, D gene, J gene, CDR3 DNA, CDR3 protein. The D gene is left open where the match is weak. Clone size is shown for a subset of rows, as once, few, many or a class of expanded clone.

V: TRBV30; size: NA; D: TRBD1; J: TRBJ2-5; DNA: TGTGCCTGGAGTCAACCACTTACCCACAGGGGGAAAGAGACCCAGTACTTC; CDR3: CAWSQPLTHRGKETQYF
V: TRBV18; size: NA; D: NA; J: TRBJ1-2; DNA: TGTGCCAGCTCACCATACGGGAGTGGCTACACCTTC; CDR3: CASSPYGSGYTF
V: TRBV11-2; size: NA; D: NA; J: TRBJ2-7; DNA: TGTGCCAGCAGCTTAGGTTCCGGAGATAGCTCCTACGAGCAGTACTTC; CDR3: CASSLGSGDSSYEQYF
V: TRBV6-1; size: NA; D: TRBD2; J: TRBJ2-3; DNA: TGTGCCAGCAGTGAAGAAGGTGGTGGCGGGGGGTTAGATACGCAGTATTTT; CDR3: CASSEEGGGGGLDTQYF
V: TRBV7-2; size: NA; D: NA; J: TRBJ2-5; DNA: TGTGCCAGCAGCCCCAACAAGCAAGAGACCCAGTACTTC; CDR3: CASSPNKQETQYF
V: TRBV6-6; size: NA; D: NA; J: TRBJ1-4; DNA: TGTGCCAGCAGTTACGAATTGGGGGGTTCTGAAAAACTGTTTTTT; CDR3: CASSYELGGSEKLFF
V: TRBV7-8; size: NA; D: NA; J: TRBJ2-4; DNA: TGTGCCAGCAGCTCCCGAAACATTCAGTACTTC; CDR3: CASSSRNIQYF
V: TRBV5-1; size: NA; D: NA; J: TRBJ2-2; DNA: TGCGCCAGCAGCTTAAGTCAGGTCACCGGGGAGCTGTTTTTT; CDR3: CASSLSQVTGELFF
V: TRBV19; size: NA; D: NA; J: TRBJ2-2; DNA: TGTGCCAGTAGTTCAGGGGTTCGCACCGGGGAGCTGTTTTTT; CDR3: CASSSGVRTGELFF
V: TRBV30; size: NA; D: TRBD1; J: TRBJ1-2; DNA: TGTGCCTGGAGTGTTGGGACAGGGACGTATGGCTACACCTTC; CDR3: CAWSVGTGTYGYTF
V: TRBV4-1; size: NA; D: NA; J: TRBJ2-7; DNA: TGCGCCAGCAGCCAAGTTGGACAGCAGCAGTACTTC; CDR3: CASSQVGQQQYF
V: TRBV5-6; size: NA; D: NA; J: TRBJ1-2; DNA: TGTGCCAGCAGCCCCCCGGGGGGGGCGGCAGGTTATGGCTACACCTTC; CDR3: CASSPPGGAAGYGYTF
V: TRBV30; size: NA; D: TRBD2; J: TRBJ2-1; DNA: TGTGCCTGGAGAATAGCGGGAGGGTATGAGCAGTTCTTC; CDR3: CAWRIAGGYEQFF
V: TRBV6-1; size: NA; D: NA; J: TRBJ1-2; DNA: TGTGCCAGCAGTGAAAAGGGGTCCCTCTGGGGCTACACCTTC; CDR3: CASSEKGSLWGYTF
V: TRBV7-2; size: NA; D: NA; J: TRBJ1-2; DNA: TGTGCCAGCAGCTTATCCCGGCCAGGGCTAGGCTATGGCTACACCTTC; CDR3: CASSLSRPGLGYGYTF
V: TRBV19; size: NA; D: TRBD1; J: TRBJ1-5; DNA: TGTGCCAGTAGTAGCCGGGACAGGGGGCTAAGCAATCAGCCCCAGCATTTT; CDR3: CASSSRDRGLSNQPQHF
V: TRBV19; size: NA; D: TRBD1; J: TRBJ1-4; DNA: TGTGCCAGTAATTCCGGGACAGGGAATGAAAAACTGTTTTTT; CDR3: CASNSGTGNEKLFF
V: TRBV7-9; size: NA; D: TRBD2; J: TRBJ2-5; DNA: TGTGCCAGCAGTCCAAAACTAGCGGACCAAGAGACCCAGTACTTC; CDR3: CASSPKLADQETQYF
V: TRBV4-2; size: NA; D: TRBD2; J: TRBJ2-1; DNA: TGTGCCAGCAGCCAGGGGGGGGCTAGCGGGACGGAGGAGCAGTTCTTC; CDR3: CASSQGGASGTEEQFF
V: TRBV29-1; size: NA; D: TRBD1; J: TRBJ2-2; DNA: TGCAGCGTTGGGGCCCGGACAGGCGCTAACACCGGGGAGCTGTTTTTT; CDR3: CSVGARTGANTGELFF
V: TRBV7-3; size: NA; D: TRBD2; J: TRBJ2-5; DNA: TGTGCCAGCAGCCAAAGCGGGGGGGCGCGTTGGGAGACCCAGTACTTC; CDR3: CASSQSGGARWETQYF
V: TRBV10-1; size: NA; D: NA; J: TRBJ1-2; DNA: TGCGCCAGCAGGAGTGGAGGGGACGGTGGCTACACCTTC; CDR3: CASRSGGDGGYTF
V: TRBV19; size: NA; D: NA; J: TRBJ1-3; DNA: TGTGCCAGTAGTGCCGGGACTTCTGGAAACACCATATATTTT; CDR3: CASSAGTSGNTIYF
V: TRBV10-3; size: NA; D: NA; J: TRBJ2-7; DNA: TGTGCCATCACCCCGGACAGAGCCTCCTACGAGCAGTACTTC; CDR3: CAITPDRASYEQYF
V: TRBV5-1; size: NA; D: TRBD2; J: TRBJ2-3; DNA: TGCGCCAGCAGCCGGCCTAGCGGGAGCCCAGATACGCAGTATTTT; CDR3: CASSRPSGSPDTQYF
V: TRBV6-6; size: NA; D: NA; J: TRBJ1-5; DNA: TGTGCCAGCAGTTCAACAGGGCAGCCCCAGCATTTT; CDR3: CASSSTGQPQHF
V: TRBV9; size: NA; D: NA; J: TRBJ2-1; DNA: TGTGCCAGCAGCGTTGGGGGGGCTTACAATGAGCAGTTCTTC; CDR3: CASSVGGAYNEQFF
V: TRBV5-6; size: NA; D: NA; J: TRBJ2-1; DNA: TGTGCCAGCAGCCTCGGGGGTCGCAATGAGCAGTTCTTC; CDR3: CASSLGGRNEQFF
V: TRBV4-1; size: NA; D: NA; J: TRBJ1-3; DNA: TGCGCCAGCAGCCAAGCGGTTCAGGGGAGGGTCGCTACTGGAAACACCATATATTTT; CDR3: CASSQAVQGRVATGNTIYF
V: TRBV6-5; size: NA; D: NA; J: TRBJ1-1; DNA: TGTGCCAGCAGTTACTCCGGACACCTTGAAGCTTTCTTT; CDR3: CASSYSGHLEAFF
V: TRBV7-2; size: NA; D: TRBD2; J: TRBJ2-7; DNA: TGTGCCAGCAGCTACTTCGGGCGGGAGCGGGGGGAGCAGTACTTC; CDR3: CASSYFGRERGEQYF
V: TRBV28; size: NA; D: TRBD1; J: TRBJ1-5; DNA: TGTGCCGGCGGGGGGGACAGGGGGTTTCGAGGCAATCAGCCCCAGCATTTT; CDR3: CAGGGDRGFRGNQPQHF
V: TRBV4-3; size: NA; D: NA; J: TRBJ2-2; DNA: TGCGCCAGCAGCCAGGACAGCACCGGGGAGCTGTTTTTT; CDR3: CASSQDSTGELFF
V: TRBV6-4; size: NA; D: TRBD1; J: TRBJ2-3; DNA: TGTGCCACCGGACAGGGTTCCACAGATACGCAGTATTTT; CDR3: CATGQGSTDTQYF
V: TRBV28; size: NA; D: TRBD2; J: TRBJ2-1; DNA: TGTGCCAGCAGCCGGAGCTTGACTAGCGGGGGTTACAATGAGCAGTTCTTC; CDR3: CASSRSLTSGGYNEQFF
V: TRBV9; size: NA; D: TRBD2; J: TRBJ2-7; DNA: TGTGCCAGCAGCCTTGGACTAGCGGGAGGGCCCGTGGTCGAGCAGTACTTC; CDR3: CASSLGLAGGPVVEQYF
V: TRBV5-6; size: NA; D: NA; J: TRBJ1-2; DNA: TGTGCCAGCAGCTCTCATGGGCTTAACTATGGCTACACCTTC; CDR3: CASSSHGLNYGYTF
V: TRBV9; size: NA; D: NA; J: TRBJ2-2; DNA: TGTGCCAGCCAGACTTACCCGAACACCGGGGAGCTGTTTTTT; CDR3: CASQTYPNTGELFF
V: TRBV5-6; size: NA; D: TRBD2; J: TRBJ2-7; DNA: TGTGCCAGCAGCGTTGTAGCGGGAGGGCCGTTCGACTACGAGCAGTACTTC; CDR3: CASSVVAGGPFDYEQYF
V: TRBV18; size: NA; D: NA; J: TRBJ1-5; DNA: TGTGCCAGCTCACCACCTACCACCGGGCGGGATCAGCCCCAGCATTTT; CDR3: CASSPPTTGRDQPQHF
V: TRBV11-2; size: NA; D: TRBD2; J: TRBJ2-2; DNA: TGTGCCAGCAGCTCATCTAGCGGGAAGTATGGCGGGGAGCTGTTTTTT; CDR3: CASSSSSGKYGGELFF
V: TRBV28; size: NA; D: TRBD1; J: TRBJ2-7; DNA: TGTGCCAGCTTACAGGGGACCTACGAGCAGTACTTC; CDR3: CASLQGTYEQYF
V: TRBV30; size: NA; D: TRBD1; J: TRBJ1-2; DNA: TGTGCCTGGAGTGTGGACAGGCCCCAGGGCTACACCTTC; CDR3: CAWSVDRPQGYTF
V: TRBV6-4; size: medium-sized; D: NA; J: TRBJ2-3; DNA: TGTGCCAGCAGTGACTCGGAGACAGATACGCAGTATTTT; CDR3: CASSDSETDTQYF
V: TRBV19; size: NA; D: NA; J: TRBJ1-3; DNA: TGTGCCACCGCCCCACCGGGGGCTGGAAACACCATATATTTT; CDR3: CATAPPGAGNTIYF
V: TRBV18; size: NA; D: TRBD1; J: TRBJ1-1; DNA: TGTGCCAGCCTCCCGGACAGGGGCCCTGAAGCTTTCTTT; CDR3: CASLPDRGPEAFF
V: TRBV29-1; size: NA; D: TRBD1; J: TRBJ2-2; DNA: TGCAGCGTTGAACTAGGTCGGGGGACAGGGAACACCGGGGAGCTGTTTTTT; CDR3: CSVELGRGTGNTGELFF
V: TRBV4-1; size: NA; D: TRBD2; J: TRBJ2-5; DNA: TGCGCCAGCAGCCAAGGGCTAGCGGGAGAGACCCAGTACTTC; CDR3: CASSQGLAGETQYF
V: TRBV27; size: NA; D: TRBD1; J: TRBJ1-5; DNA: TGTGCCAGCAGTTTCGGACAGGGATCAAATCAGCCCCAGCATTTT; CDR3: CASSFGQGSNQPQHF
V: TRBV14; size: NA; D: NA; J: TRBJ2-7; DNA: TGTGCCAGCGGTCTCGGGTTTGGGTACGAGCAGTACTTC; CDR3: CASGLGFGYEQYF
V: TRBV11-2; size: NA; D: TRBD1; J: TRBJ1-1; DNA: TGTGCCAGCAGACCGGACAGGCCCTTGAACACTGAAGCTTTCTTT; CDR3: CASRPDRPLNTEAFF
V: TRBV6-1; size: NA; D: TRBD1; J: TRBJ2-2; DNA: TGTGCCAGCGCTCGGACAGGATCTACCGGGGAGCTGTTTTTT; CDR3: CASARTGSTGELFF
V: TRBV29-1; size: NA; D: NA; J: TRBJ1-4; DNA: TGCAGCGTAGGGGAGGGCGAAAAACTGTTTTTT; CDR3: CSVGEGEKLFF
V: TRBV7-9; size: NA; D: TRBD1; J: TRBJ2-7; DNA: TGTGCCAGCAGCTGGGACAGGGGAAATTCCTACGAGCAGTACTTC; CDR3: CASSWDRGNSYEQYF
V: TRBV7-8; size: NA; D: TRBD1; J: TRBJ2-2; DNA: TGTGCCAGCAGCTTAGTTCAACAGGGGCCCGGGGAGCTGTTTTTT; CDR3: CASSLVQQGPGELFF
V: TRBV27; size: NA; D: NA; J: TRBJ2-7; DNA: TGTGCCAGCGGTCAGGGGTCCACCTACGAGCAGTACTTC; CDR3: CASGQGSTYEQYF
V: TRBV18; size: NA; D: TRBD1; J: TRBJ1-4; DNA: TGTGCCAGCCTGGGGACAGGGCCGGGTGAAAAACTGTTTTTT; CDR3: CASLGTGPGEKLFF
V: TRBV6-1; size: NA; D: NA; J: TRBJ1-6; DNA: TGTGCCAGCAGGGGGACATTTGGTTCACCCCTCCACTTT; CDR3: CASRGTFGSPLHF
V: TRBV29-1; size: NA; D: TRBD1; J: TRBJ1-4; DNA: TGCAGTACTAGGGACAGTTATGAAAAACTGTTTTTT; CDR3: CSTRDSYEKLFF